The 30 T cell receptor beta chains below were found in one sample sequenced in a study of blood T cells in healthy people across ages. Next came a second PCR, run for about 7 to 12 cycles, which used a sample-barcoded 5' primer along with a J-beta primer mix. One entry per CDR3 protein, called by TCRdb with MiXCR from the 5' RACE reads. Of approximately 1.5 million distinct CDR3 sequences in the sample, under 55% were seen once. Sequencing used blood. The receptors derive from a woman aged 18-29 years in good health.

The V call is TRBV7-9, the J call TRBJ2-1; 8 bases agree with TRBD1. The DNA end favors TRBJ2-7, so the J call may be wrong. This CDR3 comprises 15 residues. Germline loops: CDR1 SEHNR, CDR2 FQNEAQ (reference sequence). The CDR3 is CASSWTGNVYNEQYF. The CDR3 DNA is TGTGCCAGCAGCTGGACAGGGAACGTCTACAATGAGCAGTACTTC.

About this clonotype: Possible read error: a much larger clone is one base away. The CDR3 loop is CSVVGNQETQFF. DNA of the CDR3: TGCAGCGTTGTAGGGAACCAAGAGACCCAGTTCTTC. The chain couples TRBV29-1 to TRBJ2-5; D not resolved. The last part of the DNA fits TRBJ2-1 better; the J call may be wrong. Per germline, CDR1 SQVTM and CDR2 ANQGSEA. This CDR3 is 12 amino acids long.

The chain employs TRBV6-5 and TRBJ2-5; TRBD2 agrees at 10 bases. V shed 6 bases and J 2 bases; nucleotides not matched to a gene: 9. The CDR3 has 16 residues. CDR1 is MNHEY and CDR2 is SVGAGI in the germline V gene. The CDR3, as DNA: TGTGCCAGCAGCTTTAACAGCGGGGGGGGTCAAGAGACCCAGTACTTC. Its translation: CASSFNSGGGQETQYF.

The rearrangement links TRBV27 to TRBJ1-1; weak D call: TRBD1 (6 bases). This CDR3 region has 14 residues. Germline CDR1 is MNHEY and CDR2 is SMNVEV (reference sequence). Trimming took off 6 bases at V and 2 bases at J, with 13 bases between the two ends. The CDR3 loop is CASRADSFNTEAFF. As DNA, the CDR3 is TGTGCCAGCAGGGCGGACAGCTTTAACACTGAAGCTTTCTTT.

This clonotype was observed a single time. The V call is TRBV2, the J call TRBJ2-2; 7 bases fit TRBD1. Germline V gene lookup returns CDR1 SNHLY and CDR2 FYNNEI. The CDR3 runs to 17 residues. Trimming took 6 bases from V and 4 from J; bases not matched to a gene: 14. CDR3 DNA: TGTGCCAGCAGCTCGGGACAGATAGTCCAGGGCACCGGGGAGCTGTTTTTT. It encodes CASSSGQIVQGTGELFF.

The genes are TRBV7-9 and TRBJ2-3, with D tentatively TRBD1 (5 bases). From germline, CDR1 is SEHNR and CDR2 FQNEAQ (reference sequence). This CDR3 spans 16 amino acids. The V and J ends lost 0 bases and 0 bases respectively, with 10 bases between them. The CDR3 protein is CASSLARRASTDTQYF. The CDR3 DNA sequence: TGTGCCAGCAGCTTAGCGCGCAGGGCTAGCACAGATACGCAGTATTTT.

The rearrangement links TRBV12-5 to TRBJ2-4; the D is unclear. The J call may be wrong; the DNA end is better matched by TRBJ2-7. CDR3 length: 15 residues. CDR1 is LGHNT, CDR2 FRNRAP, per germline. The CDR3 is CASGFSKGRAYEQYF. In DNA, the CDR3 is TGTGCTAGTGGTTTCTCTAAAGGCAGAGCCTACGAGCAGTACTTC.

This clonotype was seen a handful of times. The chain carries TRBV4-1 and TRBJ1-1; perhaps TRBD1 as D (5 bases). CDR1 MGHRA and CDR2 YSYEKL come from the germline V gene. CDR3 length: 15 amino acids. V shed 3 bases and J shed 2 bases, with 13 bases lying between them. The CDR3 protein is CASSHATRGNTEAFF. The CDR3 region has the DNA TGCGCCAGCAGCCACGCCACACGGGGCAACACTGAAGCTTTCTTT.

This clonotype was recorded at least ten times. The V gene is TRBV27, the J gene TRBJ2-3; TRBD2 aligns across 13 bases. Germline V gene data show CDR1 as MNHEY and CDR2 as SMNVEV (reference sequence). V lost 5 bases and J lost 4; bases outside the gene matches: 6. The CDR3 covers 16 residues. The CDR3 DNA sequence: TGTGCCAGCAGTCCAGGACTAGCGGGAGCGGCAGATACGCAGTATTTT. It yields the protein CASSPGLAGAADTQYF.

The gene calls are TRBV20-1 and TRBJ2-5; D is unclear. Matching the DNA end better, TRBJ2-7 makes the J call doubtful. The germline V gene encodes CDR1 DFQATT and CDR2 SNEGSKA (reference sequence). The CDR3 extends over 13 amino acids. The CDR3 is CSAPRWGSYEQYF. The CDR3 nucleotides read TGCAGTGCGCCCCGGTGGGGAAGCTACGAGCAGTACTTC.

This clonotype was seen only a few times. This rearrangement joins TRBV5-1 to TRBJ2-7; TRBD1 matches 7 bases. Germline assignment: CDR1 SGHRS and CDR2 YFSETQ. This CDR3 spans 16 amino acids. The ends lost 0 bases at V and 3 bases at J; junction bases unmatched: 9. CDR3 amino acids: CASSLAGDRLCYEQYF. In DNA form, the CDR3 reads TGCGCCAGCAGCTTGGCTGGGGACAGACTATGCTACGAGCAGTACTTC.

As concerns this clonotype: A much larger clone lies one base from this, so it may be a read error. V is TRBV12-3 or TRBV12-4 and J is TRBJ2-5; D uncertain. Trimming took off 11 bases at V and 11 bases at J, with 24 bases between the two ends. CDR3 size: 13 residues. The CDR3 DNA follows: TGTGCCGTAGGTCCAAGGTCCTACAATGAGCAGTACTTC. Protein: CAVGPRSYNEQYF.

Points on this clonotype: A junction end diverges from the germline sequence, so it may reflect a read error. The rearrangement joins TRBV27 to TRBJ2-1; the D is unclear. The CDR3 totals 15 residues. Germline-derived CDR1 and CDR2 are MNHEY and SMNVEV (reference sequence). The CDR3 loop reads CASGFSASAYNEQFF. CDR3 in DNA: TGTGCCAGCGGTTTCAGCGCTTCGGCCTACAATGAGCAGTTCTTC.

The chain uses TRBV7-9 and TRBJ1-2; D is perhaps TRBD1 (5 bases). This CDR3 comprises 13 residues. Germline V gene data show CDR1 as SEHNR and CDR2 as FQNEAQ (reference sequence). The ends were cut back, 4 bases at V and 5 bases at J, with 11 bases in the middle. CDR3 DNA: TGTGCCAGCAGCTCCCGGGACGGTTATGGCTACACCTTC. It codes for CASSSRDGYGYTF.

This clonotype turned up a few times. The rearrangement links TRBV10-3 to TRBJ2-5, with 9 bases aligning to TRBD2. Trimming removed 4 bases from V and 4 bases from J; junction bases left unmatched: 4. This CDR3 spans 14 amino acids. Germline CDR1 ENHRY, CDR2 SYGVKD. The CDR3 region has the DNA TGTGCCATCAGTGGGGGACTAGCAGGAGAGACCCAGTACTTC. It is translated as CAISGGLAGETQYF.

With regard to this clonotype: Possible read error: a much larger clone is one base away. The rearrangement links TRBV29-1 to TRBJ2-1, with unresolved D. The CDR3 loop spans 12 amino acids. Trimming left V 0 bases short and J 10 bases short, with 10 bases between. Germline V gene lookup returns CDR1 SQVTM and CDR2 ANQGSEA. The CDR3 nucleotides read TGCAGCGTTGAAGATGAAACGAAAGAGCAGTTCTTC. Translated: CSVEDETKEQFF.

The chain uses TRBV29-1 and TRBJ2-4; 10 nucleotides line up with TRBD2. Gene TRBJ2-5 matches the end of the DNA better, so the J call may be wrong. The CDR3 extends over 15 amino acids. In germline, CDR1 is SQVTM, CDR2 ANQGSEA. This CDR3 is CSVERLAGAGETQYF. DNA for the CDR3: TGCAGCGTTGAAAGGCTAGCGGGAGCGGGGGAGACCCAGTACTTC.

Concerning this clonotype itself: A much larger clone lies a single base off, so this may be a read error. CDR3 region: CASSSVAGSSYNEQYF. Written as DNA, the CDR3 is TGTGCCAGCAGTTCGGTAGCGGGGTCCTCCTACAATGAGCAGTACTTC. The chain carries TRBV27 and TRBJ2-7, with TRBD2 identical over 8 bases. The V gene's germline CDR1 is MNHEY and CDR2 SMNVEV (reference sequence). The J segment lost 7 bases and the V segment lost 4 bases, leaving 15 bases of the junction unmatched. This CDR3 has 16 amino acids.

This clonotype was seen only a few times. This chain uses TRBV13 with TRBJ2-7; D call uncertain. Germline assignment: CDR1 PRHDT and CDR2 FYEKMQ (reference sequence). The CDR3 loop spans 11 amino acids. The germline V and J ends were trimmed by 5 bases and 7 bases, with 9 bases remaining between them. This CDR3 reads CASSNLWEQYF. The CDR3 DNA follows: TGTGCCAGCAGCAACCTATGGGAGCAGTACTTC.

This clonotype showed up many times. The rearrangement joins TRBV4-1 to TRBJ2-1; D may correspond to TRBD1 or TRBD2 (5 bases each). The CDR3 spans 12 residues. The germline V and J ends were trimmed by 1 base and 8 bases, with 6 bases remaining between them. Germline V CDR1 and CDR2: MGHRA, YSYEKL. The CDR3 nucleotides are TGCGCCAGCAGCCAAGTGGGGGATGAGCAGTTCTTC. This sequence encodes CASSQVGDEQFF.

The J gene is TRBJ2-7, the V gene TRBV12-3 or TRBV12-4, with 7 positions matching TRBD1. The V gene end was trimmed by 1 base and the J gene end by 6 bases; junction bases not matched to a gene: 6. CDR3 size: 14 residues. In nucleotides, the CDR3 is TGTGCCAGCAGTTTAGGAACAGGGGCCCCCGAGCAGTACTTC. It translates to CASSLGTGAPEQYF.

The CDR3 coding sequence is TGTGCCAGCAGACAGGGTTCACGCGATGGCTACACCTTC. It yields the protein CASRQGSRDGYTF. The chain employs TRBV6-2 or TRBV6-3 and TRBJ1-2, with a possible D match to TRBD1 (6 bases). CDR1 and CDR2 from the germline V gene are MNHEY and SVGEGT. V lost 6 bases to trimming and J lost 6 bases, with 14 bases between them. The CDR3 runs 13 residues.

This clonotype has only a few counts. The chain combines TRBV5-1 with TRBJ2-1; TRBD2 matches 9 bases. J was trimmed by 2 bases and V by 4 bases; bases with no gene match: 10. Germline CDR1 reads SGHRS; CDR2 reads YFSETQ. There are 17 residues in the CDR3. The CDR3 reads CASSPSFSGGTYNEQFF. The CDR3 bases are TGCGCCAGCAGCCCTTCCTTTAGCGGGGGTACCTACAATGAGCAGTTCTTC.

This clonotype occurred a few times. The gene calls are TRBV6-2 or TRBV6-3 and TRBJ2-1; 13 positions match TRBD2. V lost 5 bases, J lost 8 bases, and 9 bases stayed unmatched. The germline CDR1 and CDR2 sequences are MNHEY and SVGEGT. This CDR3 is built from 16 residues. The CDR3 loop is CASSNLLAGGWDEQFF. The CDR3 nucleotides are TGTGCCAGCAGTAACCTACTAGCGGGAGGGTGGGATGAGCAGTTCTTC.

The chain carries TRBV20-1 and TRBJ2-3, with TRBD2 identical over 7 bases. The CDR3 length is 15 residues. Trimming at V came to 5 bases and at J to 0 bases, leaving 8 bases not matched to a gene. Germline V gives CDR1 DFQATT, CDR2 SNEGSKA (reference sequence). This CDR3 reads CSAQKRSGSTDTQYF. CDR3 DNA sequence: TGCAGTGCTCAGAAGCGTAGCGGGAGCACAGATACGCAGTATTTT.

The V and J genes are TRBV4-2 and TRBJ2-1; 7 bases fit TRBD2. Losses at the gene ends were 2 bases for V and 2 bases for J; bases not matched to a gene: 3. CDR3 length: 15 residues. In germline, CDR1 is LGHNA, CDR2 YNFKEQ. CDR3 nucleotide sequence: TGTGCCAGCAGCCAACAAGCGGGAACCTACAATGAGCAGTTCTTC. This sequence encodes CASSQQAGTYNEQFF.

The V call is TRBV20-1, the J call TRBJ2-2, with 14 bases identical to TRBD2. This CDR3 is built from 15 residues. Trimming cost V 5 bases and J 3 bases; bases outside gene matches: 2. Germline-derived CDR1 and CDR2 are DFQATT and SNEGSKA (reference sequence). As DNA, the CDR3 is TGCAGTGCTGTGACTAGCGGGAGGGACACCGGGGAGCTGTTTTTT. Translation: CSAVTSGRDTGELFF.

There are a few counts of this clonotype. J is TRBJ1-2 and V is TRBV6-5; no firm D call. The CDR3 runs to 15 residues. In germline, CDR1 is MNHEY, CDR2 SVGAGI. The V end lost 6 bases, the J end lost 4 bases, and 18 bases lay between the germline ends. CDR3: CASRGNKDVVYGYTF. In nucleotides, the CDR3 is TGTGCCAGCAGGGGGAATAAAGATGTAGTCTATGGCTACACCTTC.

The chain is built from TRBV5-1 and TRBJ1-5, with D tentatively TRBD1 (5 bases). This CDR3 is built from 13 residues. Germline values: CDR1 SGHRS, CDR2 YFSETQ. Trimming took 4 bases from V and 7 from J, leaving 12 bases between them. The CDR3 DNA reads as TGCGCCAGCAGCCCCCAGGGAAGGCAGCCCCAGCATTTT. Amino acids: CASSPQGRQPQHF.

In this sample, this clonotype turned up a few times. The rearrangement joins TRBV29-1 to TRBJ1-2, with unresolved D. The CDR3 runs 13 residues. V lost 4 bases and J lost 3, with 12 bases in between. The germline gives CDR1 SQVTM, CDR2 ANQGSEA. In DNA form, the CDR3 reads TGCAGCGTTGGGGCCCGGGCCCACTATGGCTACACCTTC. Translated: CSVGARAHYGYTF.